One T cell receptor (beta chain) is described in this entry. This sample is drawn from a study of blood T cells in healthy people across ages. A second PCR, run for roughly 6 to 11 cycles, used a sample-barcoded 5' primer plus a J-beta primer mix. TCRdb reprocessed the 5' RACE reads with MiXCR, giving one entry per CDR3 protein. This table has about 1,800,000 distinct CDR3 sequences, 28% appearing once. V shed 3 bases and J shed 8 bases, with 23 bases lying between them. CDR3 size: 16 residues. Germline-derived CDR1 and CDR2 are GTSNPN and SVGIG (reference sequence). The chain is built from TRBV30 and TRBJ2-1, with D tentatively TRBD1 or TRBD2 (5 bases each). This TCR came from a woman younger than 45 in good health. The sequencing input was blood. As DNA, the CDR3 is TGTGCCTGGAGCCTCAAGGCCCCTTTAAGGGACGATGAGCAGTTCTTC. Protein sequence: CAWSLKAPLRDDEQFF.